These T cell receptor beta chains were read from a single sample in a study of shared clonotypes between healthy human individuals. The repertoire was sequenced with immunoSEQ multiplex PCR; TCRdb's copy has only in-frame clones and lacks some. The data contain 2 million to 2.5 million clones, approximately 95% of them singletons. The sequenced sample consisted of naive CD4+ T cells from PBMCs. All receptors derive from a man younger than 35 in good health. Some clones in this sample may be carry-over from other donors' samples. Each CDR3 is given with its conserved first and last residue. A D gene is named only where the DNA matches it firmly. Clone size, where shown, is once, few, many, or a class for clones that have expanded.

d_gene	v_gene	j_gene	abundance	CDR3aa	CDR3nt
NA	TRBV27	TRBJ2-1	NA	CASSPRTDFGGNEQFF	TGTGCCAGCAGTCCAAGGACGGATTTTGGGGGCAATGAGCAGTTCTTC
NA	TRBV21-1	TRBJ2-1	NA	CASSSRTPQKRTPSSYNEQFF	TGTGCCAGCAGCTCACGGACTCCGCAGAAGCGGACTCCGAGCTCCTACAATGAGCAGTTCTTC
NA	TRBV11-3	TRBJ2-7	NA	CASSHGSRRPYEQYF	TGTGCCAGCAGCCACGGATCGCGACGGCCCTACGAGCAGTACTTC
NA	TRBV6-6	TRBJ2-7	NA	CASSYSWADQSYEQYF	TGTGCCAGCAGTTACTCGTGGGCAGACCAGAGCTACGAGCAGTACTTC
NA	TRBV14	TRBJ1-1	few	CASSQPPGNSAFF	TGTGCCAGCAGCCAACCCCCCGGGAACTCTGCTTTCTTT
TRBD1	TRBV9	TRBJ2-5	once	CASSAASGTAQETQYF	TGTGCCAGCAGCGCCGCCTCCGGGACAGCGCAAGAGACCCAGTACTTC
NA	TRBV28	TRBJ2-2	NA	CASSWGANTGELFF	TGTGCCAGCAGTTGGGGGGCCAACACCGGGGAGCTGTTTTTT
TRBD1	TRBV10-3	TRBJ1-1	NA	CARSTGQGAEAFF	TGTGCCAGATCGACAGGGCAGGGGGCTGAAGCTTTCTTT
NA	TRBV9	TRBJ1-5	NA	CASSVEGDGEPQHF	TGTGCCAGCAGCGTAGAGGGGGACGGTGAGCCCCAGCATTTT
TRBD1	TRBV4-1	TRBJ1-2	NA	CASSQQPTGAYGYTF	TGCGCCAGCAGCCAACAACCCACAGGGGCCTATGGCTACACCTTC
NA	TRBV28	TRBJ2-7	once	CASSYRPGGTPKRDQTYEQYF	TGTGCCAGCAGTTACCGGCCAGGGGGCACCCCTAAGCGGGATCAAACCTACGAGCAGTACTTC
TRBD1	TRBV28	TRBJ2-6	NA	CASSPPGQGALGANVLTF	TGTGCCAGCAGCCCTCCGGGACAGGGGGCGCTGGGGGCCAACGTCCTGACTTTC
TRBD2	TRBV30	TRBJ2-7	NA	CAWTRGLAGRYEQYF	TGTGCCTGGACCCGCGGATTAGCGGGAAGGTACGAGCAGTACTTC
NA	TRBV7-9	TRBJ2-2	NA	CASSKTGTGELFF	TGTGCCAGCAGCAAGACAGGTACCGGGGAGCTGTTTTTT
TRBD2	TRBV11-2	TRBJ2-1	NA	CASSLRGLAGSDSYNEQFF	TGTGCCAGCAGCTTAAGAGGACTAGCGGGATCGGACTCCTACAATGAGCAGTTCTTC
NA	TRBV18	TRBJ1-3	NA	CASSPSVYLGNTIYF	TGTGCCAGCTCACCATCCGTGTATTTAGGAAACACCATATATTTT
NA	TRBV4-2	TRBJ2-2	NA	CASSLKPGALAGELFF	TGTGCCAGCAGCCTAAAACCTGGGGCACTCGCGGGGGAGCTGTTTTTT
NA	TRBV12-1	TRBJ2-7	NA	CASSYEQYF	TGTGCCAGCAGCTACGAGCAGTACTTC
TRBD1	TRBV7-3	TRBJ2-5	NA	CASSKGTGETQYF	TGTGCCAGCAGCAAGGGGACAGGCGAGACCCAGTACTTC
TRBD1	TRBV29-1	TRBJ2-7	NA	CSVALRTGGTYEQYF	TGCAGCGTTGCTTTAAGGACAGGGGGGACCTACGAGCAGTACTTC
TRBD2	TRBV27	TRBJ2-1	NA	CASSLPAAPGLAVEQFF	TGTGCCAGCAGTTTACCGGCTGCTCCGGGACTAGCGGTAGAGCAGTTCTTC
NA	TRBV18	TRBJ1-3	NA	CASSSGSGNTIYF	TGTGCCAGCTCAAGTGGCTCTGGAAACACCATATATTTT
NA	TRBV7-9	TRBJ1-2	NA	CASTGIEGLEPNYGYTF	TGTGCCAGCACCGGAATAGAGGGACTTGAGCCTAACTATGGCTACACCTTC
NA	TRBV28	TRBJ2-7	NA	CASSPGSLSSYEQYF	TGTGCCAGCAGTCCAGGGAGCCTGAGCTCCTACGAGCAGTACTTC
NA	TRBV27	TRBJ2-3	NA	CASSLNRETDTQYF	TGTGCCAGCAGTTTGAACAGGGAGACAGATACGCAGTATTTT
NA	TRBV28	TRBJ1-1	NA	CASSLLLSGQTNTEAFF	TGTGCCAGCAGTTTACTACTTAGCGGACAGACAAACACTGAAGCTTTCTTT